This T cell receptor beta chain comes out of a study of T cell repertoires in cytomegalovirus infection (dated by TCRdb to between 2018 and 2020). Looking at the study overall: Peptide stimulations targeted recently identified HLA-C-restricted CMV epitopes, whose presentation resists viral immunomodulation, together with well-studied HLA-B-restricted epitopes. The HLA type of each donor mattered for the analysis, because public TCR beta signatures pointed to carriage of CMV infection along with the matching HLA type. Results and caveats for the whole study, not just this receptor: In the ex vivo response, HLA-C-restricted CMV-specific TCR beta clonotypes were dominant, and in two of eight donors the single most frequent clonotype came from this HLA-C-restricted group. Carriers of CMV infection plus the relevant HLA type were discriminated by the cumulative frequency of public TCR beta family members in the study cohort and in an independent roughly 380-donor cohort.

Sequenced using an Illumina HiSeq 1500. TCRdb reprocessed the public reads (quality trimming at Q25 with fastp, clone calling with MiXCR) and kept in-frame beta chains. CDR3 protein duplicates are merged, each entry listing the most common genes and DNA. For this sample the table gives about 150,000 distinct CDR3 sequences, of which 25% to 35% were detected only once. The ten largest clones capture roughly 47% of the sample. V was cut back by 1 base and J by 7 bases, leaving a gap of 13 bases between them. CDR1 and CDR2 are drawn from the germline V gene (reference sequence): SEHNR, FQNEAQ. The CDR3 spans 14 residues, from the cysteine through the phenylalanine. The kept DNA is CDR3 alone, 42 bases in frame from the first base. What the treatment or condition label conveys for this sample: in vitro stimulation with specific CMV peptide epitopes to enrich CMV-specific T cells. As concerns this clonotype: Its recognized antigen is unknown. Base qualities were left out, and no much larger clone turns up one base away.

The clonotype comes from a human donor in good health (CMV status not recorded). Some clones in this sample may be carry-over from other donors' samples. The rearrangement joined TRBV7-9 to TRBJ1-2; a weak D assignment points to TRBD1 (6 bases agree). Material: CD8+ T cells from cultured PBMCs, obtained from culture after CMV antigen stimulation. The encoded CDR3 is CASSLVPGGRGYTF. At the DNA level, the sequence is TGTGCCAGCAGCTTAGTCCCCGGGGGCCGTGGCTACACCTTC.